These T cell receptor beta chains were read from a single sample in a study of shared clonotypes between healthy human individuals. Repertoires were generated with immunoSEQ multiplex PCR, while TCRdb's copy carries only in-frame clones and drops some. This table has fewer than 3 million clones, around 93% appearing once. The source material was naive CD4+ T cells from PBMCs. The receptors derive from a man between 18 and 35 years old in good health. Some clones in this sample may be carry-over from other donors' samples. Both conserved end residues are part of each CDR3. Each record gives: D gene, V gene, clone size, J gene, CDR3 DNA, CDR3 protein. A D gene is named only where the DNA matches it firmly. Clone size is shown for a subset of rows, as once, few, many or a class of expanded clone.

d_call: -
v_call: TRBV28
clone_size: few
j_call: TRBJ1-4
cdr3_nt: TGTGCCAGCAGTTTTGGCAGGCAAAAACTGTTTTTT
cdr3_aa: CASSFGRQKLFF

d_call: TRBD2
v_call: TRBV28
clone_size: -
j_call: TRBJ2-1
cdr3_nt: TGTGCCAGCAGACTTTCCGGGGGGGATGAGCAGTTCTTC
cdr3_aa: CASRLSGGDEQFF

d_call: -
v_call: TRBV5-1
clone_size: -
j_call: TRBJ2-2
cdr3_nt: TGCGCCAGCAGCTTGGCGGGCAACACCGGGGAGCTGTTTTTT
cdr3_aa: CASSLAGNTGELFF

d_call: -
v_call: TRBV30
clone_size: -
j_call: TRBJ2-7
cdr3_nt: TGTGCCTGGACGGACGGAGCCTACGAGCAGTACTTC
cdr3_aa: CAWTDGAYEQYF

d_call: -
v_call: TRBV5-1
clone_size: -
j_call: TRBJ2-5
cdr3_nt: TGCGCCAGCAGCCCATCGCCCGGACAGGGAGGGCCCCAAGAGACCCAGTACTTC
cdr3_aa: CASSPSPGQGGPQETQYF

d_call: -
v_call: TRBV5-1
clone_size: -
j_call: TRBJ1-1
cdr3_nt: TGCGCCAGCAGCTTATTACAGGGAAGCACTGAAGCTTTCTTT
cdr3_aa: CASSLLQGSTEAFF

d_call: -
v_call: TRBV6-5
clone_size: -
j_call: TRBJ2-7
cdr3_nt: TGTGCCAGCAGCCGTACGGACCGACCCTACGAGCAGTACTTT
cdr3_aa: CASSRTDRPYEQYF

d_call: -
v_call: TRBV6-5
clone_size: -
j_call: TRBJ1-5
cdr3_nt: TGTGCCAGCAGTTACCGGGGAGGGATCCAGCCCCAGCATTTT
cdr3_aa: CASSYRGGIQPQHF

d_call: -
v_call: TRBV7-9
clone_size: -
j_call: TRBJ2-7
cdr3_nt: TGTGCCAGCAGCTCGGTCTCCCGGGACGGCTCCTACGAGCAGTACTTC
cdr3_aa: CASSSVSRDGSYEQYF

d_call: TRBD1
v_call: TRBV4-1
clone_size: once
j_call: TRBJ1-5
cdr3_nt: TGCGCCAGCAGCCAAGACGGGCGGCAGGGGGCTTACAATCAGCCCCAGCATTTT
cdr3_aa: CASSQDGRQGAYNQPQHF

d_call: TRBD2
v_call: TRBV7-9
clone_size: medium-sized
j_call: TRBJ2-7
cdr3_nt: TGTGCCAGCAGCGGATCGACAACTAGCGATAGCTCCTACGAGCAGTACTTC
cdr3_aa: CASSGSTTSDSSYEQYF

d_call: -
v_call: TRBV5-4
clone_size: once
j_call: TRBJ2-1
cdr3_nt: TGTGCCAGCAGCTTGTCCATCGGTAGGGACGGATACAATGAGCAGTTCTTC
cdr3_aa: CASSLSIGRDGYNEQFF

d_call: -
v_call: TRBV28
clone_size: -
j_call: TRBJ1-5
cdr3_nt: TGTGCCAGCAGTTCCCGGGGTTATGTGGGGAACAATCAGCCCCAGCATTTT
cdr3_aa: CASSSRGYVGNNQPQHF

d_call: -
v_call: TRBV7-2
clone_size: -
j_call: TRBJ1-5
cdr3_nt: TGTGCCAGCAGCCCCCCTCCGGGACGGATCCCGTCCCAGCATTTT
cdr3_aa: CASSPPPGRIPSQHF

d_call: TRBD2
v_call: TRBV27
clone_size: -
j_call: TRBJ2-1
cdr3_nt: TGTGCCAGCAGTCCATACAGGACTAGCGGGAGGGCTAGAAACAGAGCAGGTGAGCAGTTCTTC
cdr3_aa: CASSPYRTSGRARNRAGEQFF

d_call: TRBD1
v_call: TRBV5-1
clone_size: -
j_call: TRBJ2-3
cdr3_nt: TGCGCCAGCACGCAGGGGGCTGGTAGCACAGATACGCAGTATTTT
cdr3_aa: CASTQGAGSTDTQYF

d_call: -
v_call: TRBV5-4
clone_size: -
j_call: TRBJ1-5
cdr3_nt: TGTGCCAGCAGCTTAGAGGGAAACGGTCCCGATCAGCCCCAGCATTTT
cdr3_aa: CASSLEGNGPDQPQHF

d_call: TRBD1
v_call: TRBV10-3
clone_size: -
j_call: TRBJ2-5
cdr3_nt: TGTGCCATCAGTGAAGGACAGGGGGCCCACGAGGAGACCCAGTACTTC
cdr3_aa: CAISEGQGAHEETQYF

d_call: -
v_call: TRBV7-3
clone_size: few
j_call: TRBJ1-5
cdr3_nt: TGTGCCAGAAAGGATCAGCCCCAGCATTTT
cdr3_aa: CARKDQPQHF

d_call: -
v_call: TRBV5-1
clone_size: once
j_call: TRBJ2-3
cdr3_nt: TGCGCCAGCAGCTTGGAGGTGTTCACAGATACGCAGTATTTT
cdr3_aa: CASSLEVFTDTQYF

d_call: TRBD2
v_call: TRBV9
clone_size: -
j_call: TRBJ2-1
cdr3_nt: TGTGCCAGCAGCGTAGGGACTAGTGACAATGAGCAGTTCTTC
cdr3_aa: CASSVGTSDNEQFF

d_call: TRBD1
v_call: TRBV2
clone_size: -
j_call: TRBJ2-4
cdr3_nt: TGTGCCAGCGGGACAGGGCAAAACATTCAGTACTTC
cdr3_aa: CASGTGQNIQYF

d_call: TRBD1
v_call: TRBV6-5
clone_size: -
j_call: TRBJ1-2
cdr3_nt: TGTGCCAGCAGCCGAGGGACAGGGGGGACTGGCTACACCTTC
cdr3_aa: CASSRGTGGTGYTF

d_call: TRBD2
v_call: TRBV11-2
clone_size: -
j_call: TRBJ2-7
cdr3_nt: TGTGCCAGCAGCTTCCCGGGACTAGCGGAACAATACGAGCAGTACTTC
cdr3_aa: CASSFPGLAEQYEQYF

d_call: -
v_call: TRBV7-9
clone_size: few
j_call: TRBJ1-2
cdr3_nt: TGTGCCAGCAGCTTAGACTCTATATCCACGTATGGCTACACCTTC
cdr3_aa: CASSLDSISTYGYTF

d_call: -
v_call: TRBV28
clone_size: -
j_call: TRBJ1-1
cdr3_nt: TGTGCCAGCAGTGTAGGTTCGGCATACACTGAAGCTTTCTTT
cdr3_aa: CASSVGSAYTEAFF

d_call: -
v_call: TRBV7-9
clone_size: -
j_call: TRBJ2-3
cdr3_nt: TGTGCCAGCAGCCCTAGACTCGTTCCGCAGTATTTT
cdr3_aa: CASSPRLVPQYF

d_call: TRBD1
v_call: TRBV28
clone_size: -
j_call: TRBJ1-4
cdr3_nt: TGTGCCAGCAGCTCGCCTGGACAGGGCACTGCAACTAATGAAAAACTGTTTTTT
cdr3_aa: CASSSPGQGTATNEKLFF

d_call: -
v_call: TRBV28
clone_size: -
j_call: TRBJ2-3
cdr3_nt: TGTGCCAGCAGGAGCGGGAGCACAGATACGCAGTATTTT
cdr3_aa: CASRSGSTDTQYF

d_call: -
v_call: TRBV9
clone_size: -
j_call: TRBJ2-2
cdr3_nt: TGTGCCAGCAGCGTAGTTGGGGGATCGGACACCGGGGAGCTGTTTTTT
cdr3_aa: CASSVVGGSDTGELFF

d_call: TRBD2
v_call: TRBV5-1
clone_size: once
j_call: TRBJ2-7
cdr3_nt: TGCGCCAGCAGCTTGGTCGCGGGAGCCCTGTCCTACGAGCAGTACTTC
cdr3_aa: CASSLVAGALSYEQYF

d_call: TRBD1
v_call: TRBV27
clone_size: -
j_call: TRBJ2-7
cdr3_nt: TGTGCCAGCAGTTTAGCCCCACAGGGGGCATTGGAGCAGTACTTC
cdr3_aa: CASSLAPQGALEQYF

d_call: -
v_call: TRBV5-4
clone_size: -
j_call: TRBJ1-2
cdr3_nt: TGTGCCAGCAGCCCCGGGACCGCCACAAGGGGCGGCTACACCTTC
cdr3_aa: CASSPGTATRGGYTF

d_call: -
v_call: TRBV28
clone_size: -
j_call: TRBJ1-2
cdr3_nt: TGTGCCAGCAAGATACTGGGGGGGGCTTTGGGCTACACCTTC
cdr3_aa: CASKILGGALGYTF

d_call: -
v_call: TRBV30
clone_size: -
j_call: TRBJ2-2
cdr3_nt: TGTGCCTGGAGACGGTCGACGGGCGGGGAGCTGTTTTTT
cdr3_aa: CAWRRSTGGELFF

d_call: -
v_call: TRBV7-2
clone_size: -
j_call: TRBJ2-3
cdr3_nt: TGTGCCAGCAGCTTAGCGTCTAGCGCCCGAGGAGATACGCAGTATTTT
cdr3_aa: CASSLASSARGDTQYF

d_call: TRBD1
v_call: TRBV29-1
clone_size: -
j_call: TRBJ2-4
cdr3_nt: TGCAGCGTAAGACCGGGACAGGGGTTAGGGGAACAGGCCAAAAACATTCAGTACTTC
cdr3_aa: CSVRPGQGLGEQAKNIQYF

d_call: -
v_call: TRBV6-1
clone_size: -
j_call: TRBJ2-3
cdr3_nt: TGTGCCAGCAGTGTGGGACACACAGATACGCAGTATTTT
cdr3_aa: CASSVGHTDTQYF

d_call: -
v_call: TRBV5-4
clone_size: -
j_call: TRBJ2-7
cdr3_nt: TGTGCCAGCAGCTTGCTCGGGGCCGCCGACGAGCAGTACTTC
cdr3_aa: CASSLLGAADEQYF

d_call: -
v_call: TRBV28
clone_size: -
j_call: TRBJ1-5
cdr3_nt: TGTGCCAGCTGTCGCCCGACTGAGCCCCAGCATTTT
cdr3_aa: CASCRPTEPQHF

d_call: TRBD2
v_call: TRBV5-1
clone_size: -
j_call: TRBJ2-2
cdr3_nt: TGCGCCAGCAGCTTTGGACTAGCGGGAGTTGGGGAGCTGTTTTTT
cdr3_aa: CASSFGLAGVGELFF

d_call: -
v_call: TRBV4-2
clone_size: -
j_call: TRBJ2-7
cdr3_nt: TGTGCCAGCAGCCAAGATCGCCAGCCCTCCTACGAGCAGTACTTC
cdr3_aa: CASSQDRQPSYEQYF

d_call: -
v_call: TRBV6-5
clone_size: -
j_call: TRBJ2-7
cdr3_nt: TGTGCCAGCAGGGGAGGGGCGGCAGGGGGCTACGAGCAGTACTTC
cdr3_aa: CASRGGAAGGYEQYF

d_call: -
v_call: TRBV28
clone_size: -
j_call: TRBJ2-5
cdr3_nt: TGTGCCAGCATTGGAGGGGGCCGGGAGACCCAGTACTTC
cdr3_aa: CASIGGGRETQYF

d_call: -
v_call: TRBV7-9
clone_size: -
j_call: TRBJ2-1
cdr3_nt: TGTGCCAGCAGCTTAGCGGCAGCGGCCGGGGAGTTCTTC
cdr3_aa: CASSLAAAAGEFF

d_call: -
v_call: TRBV7-3
clone_size: -
j_call: TRBJ2-3
cdr3_nt: TGTGCCAGCAGCTTAAACGGCAGGGGAACAGATACGCAGTATTTT
cdr3_aa: CASSLNGRGTDTQYF

d_call: -
v_call: TRBV5-8
clone_size: -
j_call: TRBJ1-4
cdr3_nt: TGTGCCAGCAGCTTGAACAGGGAAGAAAAACTGTTTTTT
cdr3_aa: CASSLNREEKLFF

d_call: TRBD1
v_call: TRBV18
clone_size: -
j_call: TRBJ1-1
cdr3_nt: TGTGCCAGCTCACCCATCGGACCGCCAGGAAAACTACAGGGGACTGAAGCTTTCTTT
cdr3_aa: CASSPIGPPGKLQGTEAFF

d_call: -
v_call: TRBV30
clone_size: few
j_call: TRBJ1-4
cdr3_nt: TGTGCCTGGGGACGAGGGGGAGGGTTTGGAAAACTGTTTTTT
cdr3_aa: CAWGRGGGFGKLFF

d_call: -
v_call: TRBV7-9
clone_size: once
j_call: TRBJ1-5
cdr3_nt: TGTGCCAGTACCCGGGGCAATCAGCCCCAGCATTTT
cdr3_aa: CASTRGNQPQHF

d_call: -
v_call: TRBV28
clone_size: -
j_call: TRBJ1-4
cdr3_nt: TGTGCCAGCACCGGGGGGGCGCTGGCTGAAAAACTGTTTTTT
cdr3_aa: CASTGGALAEKLFF

d_call: -
v_call: TRBV6-5
clone_size: -
j_call: TRBJ2-5
cdr3_nt: TGTGCCAGCAAGCACCCCGGGGCAGAGACCCAGTACTTC
cdr3_aa: CASKHPGAETQYF

d_call: TRBD2
v_call: TRBV19
clone_size: -
j_call: TRBJ2-3
cdr3_nt: TGTGCCAGTAGTCTAATTTACGGCGGGAGTAGCACAGATACGCAGTATTTT
cdr3_aa: CASSLIYGGSSTDTQYF